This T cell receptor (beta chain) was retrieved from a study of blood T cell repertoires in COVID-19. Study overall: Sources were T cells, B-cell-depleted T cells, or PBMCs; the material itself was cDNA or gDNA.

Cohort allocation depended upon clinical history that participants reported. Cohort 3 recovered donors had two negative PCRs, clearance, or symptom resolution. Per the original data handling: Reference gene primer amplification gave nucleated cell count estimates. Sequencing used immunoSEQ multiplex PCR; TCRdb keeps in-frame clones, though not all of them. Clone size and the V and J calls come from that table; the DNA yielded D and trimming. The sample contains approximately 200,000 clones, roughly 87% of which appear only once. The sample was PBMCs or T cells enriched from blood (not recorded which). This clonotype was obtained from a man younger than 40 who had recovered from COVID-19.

DNA of the CDR3: TGTGCCAGTAGTACCCGACAGCACCTGAACACTGAAGCTTTCTTT. Protein product: CASSTRQHLNTEAFF. This chain uses TRBV19 with TRBJ1-1; the D gene is possibly TRBD1 (5 bases). CDR1 is LNHDA and CDR2 is SQIVND in the germline V gene (reference sequence). This CDR3 has 15 residues. V was cut by 4 bases and J by 0 bases, with 12 bases left in between.